This T cell receptor (beta chain) was sequenced in a study of graft-versus-host responses after intestinal transplantation. The overall study: All recipients got anti-thymocyte globulin induction, then tacrolimus and steroids for approximately 3 years.

Unmatched junction bases numbered 12, after V lost 6 bases and J lost 0 bases. CDR1 and CDR2 (germline): MNHEY, SMNVEV (reference sequence). CDR3 length equals 18 residues. Assay used: immunoSEQ multiplex PCR; TCRdb lists only in-frame clones, some missing. This table holds 6,000 to 8,000 clones, approximately 25% found once. Plating combined roughly 200,000 CFSE-labeled responder cells with roughly 200,000 irradiated, violet-dye-labeled stimulator cells. Responder CD3+CD4+ and CD3+CD8+ cells that were proliferating and CFSE-low were sorted after the reaction. Here the sequenced sample was alloreactive CD8+ T cells from a mixed lymphocyte reaction culture, taken before transplantation. Subset specified: CFSE-low proliferating T cells sorted from roughly 6-day pre-transplant mixed lymphocyte reaction (GvH or HvG direction). This chain uses TRBV27 with TRBJ2-7; 12 nucleotides agree with TRBD2. The clonotype was recovered from a human patient who was an organ donor for intestinal transplantation. The CDR3: CASRGTGTSGPFSYEQYF. DNA of the CDR3: TGTGCCAGCAGGGGAACCGGGACTAGCGGGCCCTTCTCCTACGAGCAGTACTTC.